Listed below are T cell receptor beta chains from one sample, sequenced in a study of identical twins. TCRdb reprocessed the 5' RACE reads with MiXCR, giving one entry per CDR3 protein. The sample lists 600,000 to 700,000 distinct CDR3 sequences, 21% seen once, with more than 4% in the top ten. The same sample was also used in a study of T cells expressing NK-cell markers.

The specimen was PBMCs. Source of these receptors: a woman aged 18-35 years in good health. Both conserved end residues are part of each CDR3. Each record gives: V gene, J gene, D gene, clone size, CDR3 protein, CDR3 DNA. The D gene is left open where the match is weak. Where a row states a size, it is once, few, many or the class of an expanded clone; other rows omit it.

V gene: TRBV11-3; J gene: TRBJ2-1; D gene: NA; clone size: few; CDR3 protein: CAANEQFF; CDR3 DNA: TGTGCCGCCAATGAGCAGTTCTTC
V gene: TRBV4-3; J gene: TRBJ2-3; D gene: TRBD2; clone size: NA; CDR3 protein: CASSQTSGSGADTQYF; CDR3 DNA: TGCGCCAGCAGCCAAACAAGCGGGAGCGGAGCAGATACGCAGTATTTT
V gene: TRBV12-3/TRBV12-4; J gene: TRBJ2-3; D gene: TRBD2; clone size: many; CDR3 protein: CASSGLAGATDTQYF; CDR3 DNA: TGTGCCAGCAGTGGACTAGCGGGGGCCACAGATACGCAGTATTTT
V gene: TRBV20-1; J gene: TRBJ1-2; D gene: TRBD1; clone size: few; CDR3 protein: CSAHRGYGYGYTF; CDR3 DNA: TGCAGTGCCCACAGGGGATATGGCTATGGCTACACCTTC
V gene: TRBV6-5; J gene: TRBJ1-4; D gene: NA; clone size: NA; CDR3 protein: CASSYSREFNEKLFF; CDR3 DNA: TGTGCCAGCAGTTACTCGAGGGAGTTTAATGAAAAACTGTTTTTT
V gene: TRBV5-1; J gene: TRBJ2-5; D gene: NA; clone size: NA; CDR3 protein: CASSLQGTEETQYF; CDR3 DNA: TGCGCCAGCAGCCTACAGGGTACTGAAGAGACCCAGTACTTC
V gene: TRBV20-1; J gene: TRBJ2-7; D gene: NA; clone size: NA; CDR3 protein: CSATLGYEQYF; CDR3 DNA: TGCAGTGCTACCCTGGGGTACGAGCAGTACTTC
V gene: TRBV12-3/TRBV12-4; J gene: TRBJ2-7; D gene: TRBD1; clone size: few; CDR3 protein: CASKRDSSYEQYF; CDR3 DNA: TGTGCCAGCAAACGGGACAGCTCCTACGAGCAGTACTTC
V gene: TRBV4-1; J gene: TRBJ2-5; D gene: NA; clone size: NA; CDR3 protein: CASSQEPSEGTQYF; CDR3 DNA: TGCGCCAGCAGCCAAGAACCATCTGAGGGGACCCAGTACTTC
V gene: TRBV6-5; J gene: TRBJ2-1; D gene: NA; clone size: many; CDR3 protein: CASSDSLFYNEQFF; CDR3 DNA: TGTGCCAGCAGTGACTCTCTCTTCTACAATGAGCAGTTCTTC
V gene: TRBV2; J gene: TRBJ2-1; D gene: TRBD2; clone size: few; CDR3 protein: CASSEVLAGGHEQFF; CDR3 DNA: TGTGCCAGCAGTGAGGTTCTAGCGGGGGGACATGAGCAGTTCTTC
V gene: TRBV25-1; J gene: TRBJ1-4; D gene: TRBD1; clone size: NA; CDR3 protein: CASRGDSQKLFF; CDR3 DNA: TGTGCCAGCAGAGGGGACAGTCAAAAACTGTTTTTT
V gene: TRBV5-1; J gene: TRBJ2-7; D gene: TRBD2; clone size: few; CDR3 protein: CASSLEARDYSYEQYF; CDR3 DNA: TGCGCCAGCAGCTTGGAGGCGAGGGACTACTCCTACGAGCAGTACTTC
V gene: TRBV7-9; J gene: TRBJ2-3; D gene: NA; clone size: few; CDR3 protein: CASSYRDYTDTQYF; CDR3 DNA: TGTGCCAGCAGCTACAGGGACTACACAGATACGCAGTATTTT
V gene: TRBV2; J gene: TRBJ1-1; D gene: NA; clone size: few; CDR3 protein: CASIVMNTEAFF; CDR3 DNA: TGTGCCAGCATTGTGATGAACACTGAAGCTTTCTTT
V gene: TRBV2; J gene: TRBJ2-3; D gene: NA; clone size: NA; CDR3 protein: CASSEGGQRDTQYF; CDR3 DNA: TGTGCCAGCAGTGAGGGAGGACAGCGAGATACGCAGTATTTT
V gene: TRBV20-1; J gene: TRBJ2-3; D gene: TRBD1; clone size: few; CDR3 protein: CSAGTGLLADTQYF; CDR3 DNA: TGCAGTGCCGGGACAGGGTTGTTGGCAGATACGCAGTATTTT
V gene: TRBV7-8; J gene: TRBJ2-1; D gene: NA; clone size: NA; CDR3 protein: CASSLVRQEYNEQFF; CDR3 DNA: TGTGCCAGCAGCTTAGTTAGACAGGAGTACAATGAGCAGTTCTTC
V gene: TRBV7-9; J gene: TRBJ2-7; D gene: NA; clone size: few; CDR3 protein: CASSLKDYEQYF; CDR3 DNA: TGTGCCAGCAGCTTAAAAGACTACGAGCAGTACTTC
V gene: TRBV12-3/TRBV12-4; J gene: TRBJ2-5; D gene: TRBD2; clone size: few; CDR3 protein: CASSLGGRTTLGTQYF; CDR3 DNA: TGTGCCAGCAGTTTGGGCGGGAGGACTACCCTCGGGACCCAGTACTTC
V gene: TRBV6-5; J gene: TRBJ2-3; D gene: TRBD2; clone size: NA; CDR3 protein: CASSYSLREGPTDTQYF; CDR3 DNA: TGTGCCAGCAGTTACTCGCTCCGGGAGGGCCCCACAGATACGCAGTATTTT
V gene: TRBV6-2/TRBV6-3; J gene: TRBJ2-2; D gene: NA; clone size: NA; CDR3 protein: CASSYGRIVGELFF; CDR3 DNA: TGTGCCAGCAGTTACGGTAGGATCGTCGGGGAGCTGTTTTTT
V gene: TRBV4-2; J gene: TRBJ1-2; D gene: NA; clone size: few; CDR3 protein: CASGPGLLYGYTF; CDR3 DNA: TGTGCCAGCGGCCCCGGGCTCCTCTATGGCTACACCTTC
V gene: TRBV6-1; J gene: TRBJ1-2; D gene: NA; clone size: many; CDR3 protein: CASSVRLRGYGYTF; CDR3 DNA: TGTGCCAGCAGTGTCCGTCTGAGGGGCTATGGCTACACCTTC
V gene: TRBV6-2/TRBV6-3; J gene: TRBJ2-1; D gene: NA; clone size: few; CDR3 protein: CASSYSSFYNEQFF; CDR3 DNA: TGTGCCAGCAGTTACTCTAGCTTCTACAATGAGCAGTTCTTC
V gene: TRBV27; J gene: TRBJ2-2; D gene: NA; clone size: NA; CDR3 protein: CASSLYIPGPGGELFF; CDR3 DNA: TGTGCCAGCAGTTTATATATCCCAGGTCCGGGCGGGGAGCTGTTTTTT
V gene: TRBV20-1; J gene: TRBJ2-7; D gene: NA; clone size: few; CDR3 protein: CSARASSGYEQYF; CDR3 DNA: TGCAGTGCTAGAGCCAGTAGTGGCTACGAGCAGTACTTC
V gene: TRBV7-2; J gene: TRBJ2-7; D gene: NA; clone size: NA; CDR3 protein: CASSLVQGLFGEQYF; CDR3 DNA: TGTGCCAGCAGCTTAGTGCAGGGCTTATTCGGCGAGCAGTACTTC
V gene: TRBV30; J gene: TRBJ1-4; D gene: NA; clone size: NA; CDR3 protein: CAWRYGAKLFF; CDR3 DNA: TGTGCCTGGAGATATGGGGCCAAACTGTTTTTT
V gene: TRBV12-3/TRBV12-4; J gene: TRBJ2-7; D gene: NA; clone size: few; CDR3 protein: CASRNPPYEQYF; CDR3 DNA: TGTGCCAGCAGAAACCCCCCCTACGAGCAGTACTTC
V gene: TRBV5-1; J gene: TRBJ2-3; D gene: NA; clone size: NA; CDR3 protein: CASADQGGGRDTQYF; CDR3 DNA: TGCGCCAGCGCGGACCAAGGAGGGGGGCGAGATACGCAGTATTTT
V gene: TRBV20-1; J gene: TRBJ2-5; D gene: NA; clone size: medium-sized; CDR3 protein: CSARGRTLETQYF; CDR3 DNA: TGCAGTGCTAGGGGGAGGACCCTAGAGACCCAGTACTTC
V gene: TRBV19; J gene: TRBJ2-5; D gene: NA; clone size: NA; CDR3 protein: CASSIENRATETQYF; CDR3 DNA: TGTGCCAGTAGTATAGAAAATAGAGCGACGGAGACCCAGTACTTC
V gene: TRBV12-3/TRBV12-4; J gene: TRBJ2-3; D gene: NA; clone size: many; CDR3 protein: CASSLTDWTTSTDTQYF; CDR3 DNA: TGTGCCAGCAGTCTGACCGACTGGACTACTAGCACAGATACGCAGTATTTT
V gene: TRBV18; J gene: TRBJ2-4; D gene: TRBD1; clone size: NA; CDR3 protein: CASSSNRGNLENIQYF; CDR3 DNA: TGTGCCAGCTCATCGAACAGGGGGAATTTGGAAAACATTCAGTACTTC
V gene: TRBV5-6; J gene: TRBJ2-3; D gene: NA; clone size: few; CDR3 protein: CASSDLGVSSTDTQYF; CDR3 DNA: TGTGCCAGCAGCGATCTAGGCGTCTCTAGCACAGATACGCAGTATTTT
V gene: TRBV6-1; J gene: TRBJ1-4; D gene: TRBD1; clone size: NA; CDR3 protein: CASSPYRGGSNEKLFF; CDR3 DNA: TGTGCCAGCAGTCCTTACAGGGGTGGTTCTAATGAAAAACTGTTTTTT
V gene: TRBV20-1; J gene: TRBJ1-2; D gene: NA; clone size: few; CDR3 protein: CSASSTPYGYTF; CDR3 DNA: TGCAGTGCTAGTTCCACCCCCTATGGCTACACCTTC
V gene: TRBV3-1; J gene: TRBJ2-7; D gene: NA; clone size: NA; CDR3 protein: CASSQRPGSPYEQYF; CDR3 DNA: TGTGCCAGCAGCCAACGGCCAGGGAGTCCCTACGAGCAGTACTTC
V gene: TRBV6-1; J gene: TRBJ2-3; D gene: NA; clone size: many; CDR3 protein: CASRTSSTDTQYF; CDR3 DNA: TGTGCCAGCAGGACTTCTAGCACAGATACGCAGTATTTT